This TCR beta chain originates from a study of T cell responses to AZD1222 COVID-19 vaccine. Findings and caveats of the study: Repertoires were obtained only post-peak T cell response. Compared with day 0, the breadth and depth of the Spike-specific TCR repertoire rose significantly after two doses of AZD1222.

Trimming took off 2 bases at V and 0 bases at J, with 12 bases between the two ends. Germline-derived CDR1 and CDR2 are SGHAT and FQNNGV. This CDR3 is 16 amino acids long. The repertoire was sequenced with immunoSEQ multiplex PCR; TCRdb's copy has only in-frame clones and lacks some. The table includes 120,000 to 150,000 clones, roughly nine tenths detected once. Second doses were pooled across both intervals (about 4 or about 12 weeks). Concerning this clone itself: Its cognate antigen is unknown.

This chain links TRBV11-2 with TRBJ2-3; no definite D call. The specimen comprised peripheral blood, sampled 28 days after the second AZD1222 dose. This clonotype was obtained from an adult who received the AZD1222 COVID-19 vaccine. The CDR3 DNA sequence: TGTGCCAGCAGCTTAAGGCTAGATCGAAGCACAGATACGCAGTATTTT. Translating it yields CASSLRLDRSTDTQYF.